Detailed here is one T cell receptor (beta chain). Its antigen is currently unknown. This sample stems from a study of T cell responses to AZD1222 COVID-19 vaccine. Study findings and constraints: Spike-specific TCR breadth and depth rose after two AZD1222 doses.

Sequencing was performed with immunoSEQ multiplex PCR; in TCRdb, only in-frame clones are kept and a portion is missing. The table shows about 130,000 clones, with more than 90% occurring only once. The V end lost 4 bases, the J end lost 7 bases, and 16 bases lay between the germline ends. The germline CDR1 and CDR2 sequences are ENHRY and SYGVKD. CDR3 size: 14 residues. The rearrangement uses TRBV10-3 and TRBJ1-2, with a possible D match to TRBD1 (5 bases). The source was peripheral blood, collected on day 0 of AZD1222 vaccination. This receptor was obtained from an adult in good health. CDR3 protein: CAISGTLGVGGYTF. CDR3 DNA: TGTGCCATCAGTGGGACTCTGGGGGTTGGTGGCTACACCTTC.